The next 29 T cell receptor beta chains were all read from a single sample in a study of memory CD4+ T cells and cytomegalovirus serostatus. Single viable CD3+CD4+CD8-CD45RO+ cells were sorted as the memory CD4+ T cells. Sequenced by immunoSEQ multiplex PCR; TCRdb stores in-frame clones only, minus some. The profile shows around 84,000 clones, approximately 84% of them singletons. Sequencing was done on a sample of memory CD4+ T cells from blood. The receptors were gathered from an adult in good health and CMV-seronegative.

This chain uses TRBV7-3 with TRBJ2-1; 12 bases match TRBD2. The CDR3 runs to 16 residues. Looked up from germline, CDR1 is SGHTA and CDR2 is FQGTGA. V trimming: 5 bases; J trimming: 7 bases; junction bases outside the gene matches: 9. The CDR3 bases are TGTGCCAGCAGCCTATCTAGCGGGGGGGCCCCGAATGAGCAGTTCTTC. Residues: CASSLSSGGAPNEQFF.

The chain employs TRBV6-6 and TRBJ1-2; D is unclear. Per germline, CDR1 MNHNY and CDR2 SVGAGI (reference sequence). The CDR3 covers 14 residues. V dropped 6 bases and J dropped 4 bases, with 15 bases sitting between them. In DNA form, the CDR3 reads TGTGCCAGCAGCCAAGAAACTCGAGCCTATGGCTACACCTTC. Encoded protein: CASSQETRAYGYTF.

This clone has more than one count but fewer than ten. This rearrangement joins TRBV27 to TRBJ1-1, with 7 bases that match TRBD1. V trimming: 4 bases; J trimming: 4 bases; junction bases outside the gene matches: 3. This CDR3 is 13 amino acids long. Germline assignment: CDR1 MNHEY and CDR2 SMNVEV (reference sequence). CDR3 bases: TGTGCCAGCAGTTCCTCAGGGGGCACTGAAGCTTTCTTT. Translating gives CASSSSGGTEAFF.

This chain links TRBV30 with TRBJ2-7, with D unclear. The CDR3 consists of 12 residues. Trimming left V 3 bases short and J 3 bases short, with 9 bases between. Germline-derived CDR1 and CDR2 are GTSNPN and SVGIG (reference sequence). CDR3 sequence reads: CAWSNIRYEQYF. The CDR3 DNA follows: TGTGCCTGGAGCAACATCCGCTACGAGCAGTACTTC.

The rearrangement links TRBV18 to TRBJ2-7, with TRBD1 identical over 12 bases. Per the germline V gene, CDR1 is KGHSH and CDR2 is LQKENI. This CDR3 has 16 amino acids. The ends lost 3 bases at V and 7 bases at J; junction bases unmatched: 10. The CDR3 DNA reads TGTGCCAGCTCACCGCCCCCGGGACAGGGGGCACGGGAGCAGTACTTC. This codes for CASSPPPGQGAREQYF.

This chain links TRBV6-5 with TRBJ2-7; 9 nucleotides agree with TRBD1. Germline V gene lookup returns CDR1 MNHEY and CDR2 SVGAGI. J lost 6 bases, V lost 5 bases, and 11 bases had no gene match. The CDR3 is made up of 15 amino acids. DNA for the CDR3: TGTGCCAGCAGTCTAAGCGGGCAACAGGGGGCCGAGCAGTACTTC. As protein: CASSLSGQQGAEQYF.

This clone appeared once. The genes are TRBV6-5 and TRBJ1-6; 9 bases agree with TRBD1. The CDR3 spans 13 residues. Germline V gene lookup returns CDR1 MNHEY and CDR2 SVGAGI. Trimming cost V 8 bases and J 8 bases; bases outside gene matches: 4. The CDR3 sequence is CASRQGVHSPLHF. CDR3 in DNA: TGTGCCAGCCGACAGGGGGTCCATTCACCCCTCCACTTT.

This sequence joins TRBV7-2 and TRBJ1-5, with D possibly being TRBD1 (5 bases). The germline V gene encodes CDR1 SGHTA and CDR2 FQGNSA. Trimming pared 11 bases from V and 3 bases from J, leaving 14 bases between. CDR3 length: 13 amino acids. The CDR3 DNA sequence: TGTGCCTGGGGGAAACGGTCCAATCAGCCCCAGCATTTT. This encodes CAWGKRSNQPQHF.

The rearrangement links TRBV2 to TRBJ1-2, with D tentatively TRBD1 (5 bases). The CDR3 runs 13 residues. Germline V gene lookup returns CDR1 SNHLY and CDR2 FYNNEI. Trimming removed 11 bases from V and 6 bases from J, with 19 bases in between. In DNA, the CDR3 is TGTGCCGGAACCATAGTCGGGGGTAATGGCTACACCTTC. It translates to CAGTIVGGNGYTF.

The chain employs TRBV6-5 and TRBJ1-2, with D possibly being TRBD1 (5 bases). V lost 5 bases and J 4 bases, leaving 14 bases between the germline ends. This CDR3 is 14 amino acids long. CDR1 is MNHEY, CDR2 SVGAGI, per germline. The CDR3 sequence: CASSPRTFSYGYTF. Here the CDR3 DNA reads TGTGCCAGCAGTCCCCGGACATTTAGCTATGGCTACACCTTC.

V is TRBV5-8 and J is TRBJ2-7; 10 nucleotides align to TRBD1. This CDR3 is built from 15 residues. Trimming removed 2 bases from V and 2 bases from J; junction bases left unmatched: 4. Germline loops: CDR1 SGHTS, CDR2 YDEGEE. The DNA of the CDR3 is TGTGCCAGCAGCTTAGCCGGGACAGGGGCCTACGAGCAGTACTTC. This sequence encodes CASSLAGTGAYEQYF.

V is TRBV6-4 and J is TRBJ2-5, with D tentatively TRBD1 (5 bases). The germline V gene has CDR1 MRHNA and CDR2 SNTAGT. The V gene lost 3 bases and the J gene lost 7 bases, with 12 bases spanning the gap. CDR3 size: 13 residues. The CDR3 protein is CASSEGLGRTQYF. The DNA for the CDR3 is TGTGCCAGCAGTGAGGGGCTAGGAAGGACCCAGTACTTC.

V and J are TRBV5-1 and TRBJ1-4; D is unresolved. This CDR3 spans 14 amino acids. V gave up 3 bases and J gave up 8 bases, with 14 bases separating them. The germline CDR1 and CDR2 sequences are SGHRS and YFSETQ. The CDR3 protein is CASSSLGPGEKLFF. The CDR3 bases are TGCGCCAGCAGCTCCTTAGGTCCCGGGGAAAAACTGTTTTTT.

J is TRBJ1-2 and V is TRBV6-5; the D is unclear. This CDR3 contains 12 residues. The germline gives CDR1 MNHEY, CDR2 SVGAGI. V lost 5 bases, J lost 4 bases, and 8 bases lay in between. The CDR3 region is CASSASAYGYTF. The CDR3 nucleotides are TGTGCCAGCAGTGCTTCCGCCTATGGCTACACCTTC.

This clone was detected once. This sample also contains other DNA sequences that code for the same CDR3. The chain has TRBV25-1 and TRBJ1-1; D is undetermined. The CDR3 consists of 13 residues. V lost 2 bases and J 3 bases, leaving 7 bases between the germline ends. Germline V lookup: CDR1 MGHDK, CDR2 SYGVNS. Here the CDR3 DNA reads TGTGCCAGCAGTGAACTTCGGGACACTGAAGCTTTCTTT. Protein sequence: CASSELRDTEAFF.

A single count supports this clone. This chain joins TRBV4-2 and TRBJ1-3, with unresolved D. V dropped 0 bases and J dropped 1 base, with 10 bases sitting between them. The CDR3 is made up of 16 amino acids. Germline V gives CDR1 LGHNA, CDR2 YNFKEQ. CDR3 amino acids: CASSQDRAGSGNTIYF. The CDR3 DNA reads TGTGCCAGCAGCCAAGATCGGGCGGGGTCTGGAAACACCATATATTTT.

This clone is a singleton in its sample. The CDR3, as DNA: TGTGCCAGCAGTTTTCAGAACACTGAAGCTTTCTTT. As protein: CASSFQNTEAFF. The chain is built from TRBV28 and TRBJ1-1; D is unclear. CDR1 and CDR2 (germline): MDHEN, SYDVKM. Trimming removed 3 bases from V and 1 base from J, with 3 bases in between. The CDR3 covers 12 residues.

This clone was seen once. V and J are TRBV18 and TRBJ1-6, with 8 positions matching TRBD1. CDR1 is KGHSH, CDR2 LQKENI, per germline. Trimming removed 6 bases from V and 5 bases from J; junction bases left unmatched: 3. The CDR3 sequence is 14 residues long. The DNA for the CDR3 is TGTGCCAGCTCCCCGGGACAGGATAATTCACCCCTCCACTTT. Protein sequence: CASSPGQDNSPLHF.

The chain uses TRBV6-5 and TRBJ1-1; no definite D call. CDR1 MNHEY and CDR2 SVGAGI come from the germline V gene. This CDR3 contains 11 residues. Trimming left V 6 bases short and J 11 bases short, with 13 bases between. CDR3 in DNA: TGTGCCAGCAGCTCACTTTCGAGGGCTTTCTTT. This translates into CASSSLSRAFF.

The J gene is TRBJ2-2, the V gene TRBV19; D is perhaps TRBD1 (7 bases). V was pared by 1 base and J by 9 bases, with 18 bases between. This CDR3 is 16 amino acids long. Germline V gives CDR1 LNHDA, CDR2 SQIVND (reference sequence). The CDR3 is CASSIGGGGSLRELFF. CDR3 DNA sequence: TGTGCCAGTAGTATAGGCGGAGGGGGCTCTTTGAGGGAGCTGTTTTTT.

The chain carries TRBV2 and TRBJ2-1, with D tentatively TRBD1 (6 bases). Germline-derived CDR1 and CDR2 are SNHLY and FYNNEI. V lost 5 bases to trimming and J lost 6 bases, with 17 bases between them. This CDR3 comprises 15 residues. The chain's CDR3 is CASSQGQGIGNEQFF. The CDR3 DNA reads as TGTGCCAGCAGTCAGGGGCAGGGAATCGGCAATGAGCAGTTCTTC.

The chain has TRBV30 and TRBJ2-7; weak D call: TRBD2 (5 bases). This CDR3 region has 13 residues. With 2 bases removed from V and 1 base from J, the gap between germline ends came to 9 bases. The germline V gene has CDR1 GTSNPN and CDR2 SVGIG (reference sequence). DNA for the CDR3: TGTGCCTGGAGTTTTTCGGGATCCTACGAGCAGTACTTC. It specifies CAWSFSGSYEQYF.

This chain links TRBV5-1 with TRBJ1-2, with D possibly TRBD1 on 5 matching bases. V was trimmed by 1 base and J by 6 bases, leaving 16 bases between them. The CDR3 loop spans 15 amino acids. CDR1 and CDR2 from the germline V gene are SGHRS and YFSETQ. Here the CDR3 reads CASSLHAGGPDGYTF. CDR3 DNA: TGCGCCAGCAGCTTGCATGCTGGGGGTCCGGATGGCTACACCTTC.

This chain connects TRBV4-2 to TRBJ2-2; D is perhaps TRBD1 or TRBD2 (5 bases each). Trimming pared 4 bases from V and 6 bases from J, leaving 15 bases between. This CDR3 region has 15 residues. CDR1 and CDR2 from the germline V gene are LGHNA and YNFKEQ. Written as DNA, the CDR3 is TGTGCCAGCAGCCCCCGGGACCAGGAGGCCGGGGAGCTGTTTTTT. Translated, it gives CASSPRDQEAGELFF.

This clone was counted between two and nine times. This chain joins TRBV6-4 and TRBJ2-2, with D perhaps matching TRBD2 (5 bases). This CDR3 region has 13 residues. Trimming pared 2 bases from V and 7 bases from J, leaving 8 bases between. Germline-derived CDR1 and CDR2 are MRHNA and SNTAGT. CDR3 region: CASSDVRGGELFF. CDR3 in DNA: TGTGCCAGCAGTGACGTTCGGGGCGGGGAGCTGTTTTTT.

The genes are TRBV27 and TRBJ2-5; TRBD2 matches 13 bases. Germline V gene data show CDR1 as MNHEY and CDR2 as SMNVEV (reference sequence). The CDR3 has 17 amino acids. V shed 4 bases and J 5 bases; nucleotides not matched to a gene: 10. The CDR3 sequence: CASSSRTSGGARETQYF. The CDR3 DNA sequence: TGTGCCAGCAGTTCCAGGACTAGCGGGGGAGCGAGGGAGACCCAGTACTTC.

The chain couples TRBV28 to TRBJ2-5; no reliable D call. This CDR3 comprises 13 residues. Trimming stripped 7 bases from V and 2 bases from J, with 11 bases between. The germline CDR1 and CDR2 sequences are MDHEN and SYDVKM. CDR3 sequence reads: CASTLGQQETQYF. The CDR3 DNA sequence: TGTGCCAGCACCTTGGGCCAGCAAGAGACCCAGTACTTC.

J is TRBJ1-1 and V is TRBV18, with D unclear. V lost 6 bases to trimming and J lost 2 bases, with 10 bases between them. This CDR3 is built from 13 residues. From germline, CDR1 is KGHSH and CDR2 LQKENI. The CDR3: CASSQAVNTEAFF. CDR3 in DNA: TGTGCCAGCTCCCAGGCGGTAAACACTGAAGCTTTCTTT.

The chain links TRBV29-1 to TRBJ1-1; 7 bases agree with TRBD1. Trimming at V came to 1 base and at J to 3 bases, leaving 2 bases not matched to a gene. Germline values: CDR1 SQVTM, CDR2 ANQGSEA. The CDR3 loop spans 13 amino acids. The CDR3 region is CSVEGTGDTEAFF. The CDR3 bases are TGCAGCGTTGAAGGCACAGGGGACACTGAAGCTTTCTTT. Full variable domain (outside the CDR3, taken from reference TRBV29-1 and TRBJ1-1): SAVISQKPSRDICQRGTSLTIQCQVDSQVTMMFWYRQQPGQSLTLIATANQGSEATYESGFVIDKFPISRPNLTFSTLTVSNMSPEDSSIYLCSVEGTGDTEAFFGQGTRLTVV.